Each of the 31 T cell receptor beta chains below was sequenced from the same sample in a study of blood T cell repertoires in COVID-19. Profiling relied on immunoSEQ multiplex PCR, and the TCRdb table lists in-frame clones only, not all of them. Here the sample spans about 120,000 clones, approximately 82% being singletons. The sample comprised peripheral blood. The receptors originated from a man aged 25-45 years with acute or convalescent COVID-19.

This chain connects TRBV25-1 to TRBJ1-6; D remains unclear. This CDR3 has 13 amino acids. CDR1 and CDR2 from the germline V gene are MGHDK and SYGVNS. Trimming shortened V by 7 bases and J by 5 bases, and 9 bases separated the two germline ends. CDR3 sequence: CASTAGDNSPLHF. The CDR3 coding sequence is TGTGCCAGCACCGCCGGGGATAATTCACCCCTCCACTTT.

CDR3 amino acids: CASSLGLGYGYTF. The CDR3 DNA sequence: TGTGCCAGCAGCTTAGGACTCGGCTATGGCTACACCTTC. The chain is built from TRBV7-2 and TRBJ1-2; no clear D gene. The V gene lost 1 base and the J gene lost 4 bases, with 7 bases spanning the gap. Germline loops: CDR1 SGHTA, CDR2 FQGNSA. This CDR3 has 13 residues.

The genes are TRBV10-3 and TRBJ2-1, with D perhaps matching TRBD2 (7 bases). Germline V gene data show CDR1 as ENHRY and CDR2 as SYGVKD. The V end lost 5 bases, the J end lost 10 bases, and 24 bases lay between the germline ends. The CDR3 contains 16 residues. The CDR3 coding sequence is TGTGCCATCAGTCGCTCGGAGGGGGGGGCCACGAGGGAGCAGTTCTTC. Amino acid sequence: CAISRSEGGATREQFF.

The V call is TRBV7-8, the J call TRBJ2-5, with 7 positions matching TRBD1. V lost 3 bases and J lost 3; bases outside the gene matches: 10. Germline CDR1 reads SGHVS; CDR2 reads FQNEAQ. This CDR3 is 16 amino acids long. The CDR3 DNA reads as TGTGCCAGCAGCTTTGCATCCGGGACAGCAGAAGAGACCCAGTACTTC. This translates into CASSFASGTAEETQYF.

The gene calls are TRBV9 and TRBJ1-6; TRBD1 agrees at 7 bases. This CDR3 spans 14 amino acids. V shed 3 bases, J shed 15 bases, and the junction held 12 bases outside the gene matches. Per germline, CDR1 SGDLS and CDR2 YYNGEE. The CDR3 spells CASSGDSSQFHLHF. The CDR3 nucleotides are TGTGCCAGCAGCGGGGACAGTTCACAGTTTCACCTCCACTTT.

There are a few counts of this clone. This chain links TRBV4-3 with TRBJ2-6, with no clear D. Germline assignment: CDR1 LGHNA and CDR2 YSLEER. CDR3 length equals 16 residues. Trimming removed 0 bases from V and 0 bases from J, with 6 bases in between. The CDR3 sequence: CASSQDSSSGANVLTF. The DNA for the CDR3 is TGCGCCAGCAGCCAAGATAGCAGCTCTGGGGCCAACGTCCTGACTTTC.

The V gene is TRBV6-5, the J gene TRBJ1-5; TRBD1 might be the D (5 bases). Germline assignment: CDR1 MNHEY and CDR2 SVGAGI. The ends were cut back, 5 bases at V and 1 base at J, with 9 bases in the middle. The CDR3 runs 14 residues. CDR3 loop: CASSLDMSNQPQHF. CDR3 coding DNA: TGTGCCAGCAGTCTGGACATGAGCAATCAGCCCCAGCATTTT.

The genes are TRBV30 and TRBJ2-7; maybe TRBD1 (6 bases). CDR1 and CDR2 from the germline V gene are GTSNPN and SVGIG (reference sequence). V shed 0 bases and J shed 9 bases, with 18 bases lying between them. The CDR3 contains 14 residues. CDR3 DNA sequence: TGTGCCTGGAGTGTACGAACAGGGCGCACGTGGCAGTACTTC. Encoded protein: CAWSVRTGRTWQYF.

This clone was counted a few times. The rearrangement links TRBV13 to TRBJ1-5; possibly TRBD1 for D (6 bases). V lost 0 bases, J lost 3 bases, and 9 bases lay in between. The CDR3 totals 15 residues. Germline V gene sequence: CDR1 PRHDT, CDR2 FYEKMQ (reference sequence). CDR3 nucleotide sequence: TGTGCCAGCAGCTTAGGACAGGGCCCCAATCAGCCCCAGCATTTT. This encodes CASSLGQGPNQPQHF.

V usage is TRBV7-6 and J usage is TRBJ2-2; D unresolved. Trimming removed 1 base from V and 5 bases from J, with 5 bases in between. Germline V gene lookup returns CDR1 SGHVS and CDR2 FNYEAQ. This CDR3 is built from 13 residues. The CDR3 bases are TGTGCCAGCAGCTTAGTTCCTACCGGGGAGCTGTTTTTT. This codes for CASSLVPTGELFF.

The chain is built from TRBV5-6 and TRBJ1-2; TRBD1 agrees at 7 bases. V lost 7 bases to trimming and J lost 3 bases; unmatched junction nucleotides: 6. From germline, CDR1 is SGHDT and CDR2 YYEEEE. This CDR3 contains 13 residues. The CDR3 DNA reads as TGTGCCAGCCGCCTACAGGGGCACTATGGCTACACCTTC. It yields the protein CASRLQGHYGYTF.

The chain joins TRBV5-1 to TRBJ1-1, with D possibly matching TRBD1 (6 bases). In germline, CDR1 is SGHRS, CDR2 YFSETQ. This CDR3 is 13 amino acids long. V lost 4 bases to trimming and J lost 3 bases, with 10 bases between them. The CDR3 region has the DNA TGCGCCAGCAGCCCGGACAGCGACACTGAAGCTTTCTTT. Translation gives CASSPDSDTEAFF.

The chain has TRBV11-2 and TRBJ2-7; D is ambiguous. V was shortened by 5 bases and J by 0 bases, with 8 bases between the two germline ends. Per the germline V gene, CDR1 is SGHAT and CDR2 is FQNNGV. This CDR3 has 13 residues. The CDR3 loop is CASSPQNSYEQYV. CDR3 DNA: TGTGCCAGCAGCCCACAAAACTCCTACGAGCAGTACGTC.

The J gene is TRBJ1-1, the V gene TRBV11-2; 9 nucleotides align to TRBD1. From germline, CDR1 is SGHAT and CDR2 FQNNGV. The CDR3 runs to 15 residues. The V gene end was trimmed by 3 bases and the J gene end by 0 bases; junction bases not matched to a gene: 2. The CDR3 spells CASSFGQGLNTEAFF. CDR3 DNA sequence: TGTGCCAGCAGCTTCGGACAGGGGCTGAACACTGAAGCTTTCTTT.

The chain carries TRBV5-1 and TRBJ2-7, with TRBD2 identical over 7 bases. Germline loops: CDR1 SGHRS, CDR2 YFSETQ. V lost 0 bases and J lost 2; bases outside the gene matches: 5. The CDR3 sequence is 15 residues long. CDR3 DNA sequence: TGCGCCAGCAGCTTGGTAGGGACTAACGCCTACGAGCAGTACTTC. It codes for CASSLVGTNAYEQYF.

This sequence joins TRBV19 and TRBJ2-5; 9 bases line up with TRBD2. The CDR3 has 14 amino acids. Germline V gene lookup returns CDR1 LNHDA and CDR2 SQIVND (reference sequence). V gave up 1 base and J gave up 5 bases; unmatched junction bases: 2. CDR3 region: CASSIGLAVETQYF. The CDR3 DNA reads TGTGCCAGTAGTATAGGACTAGCGGTGGAGACCCAGTACTTC.

V is TRBV12-5 and J is TRBJ2-2; TRBD1 might be the D (5 bases). Trimming removed 5 bases at V and 0 bases at J, with 10 bases between. The CDR3 covers 15 residues. Germline CDR1 and CDR2: LGHNT and FRNRAP. The CDR3 nucleotides read TGTGCTAGTGGTCAGACAGCTGCGAACACCGGGGAGCTGTTTTTT. Residues: CASGQTAANTGELFF.

V and J are TRBV30 and TRBJ2-1; no reliable D call. Trimming removed 0 bases at V and 7 bases at J, with 7 bases between. Germline loops: CDR1 GTSNPN, CDR2 SVGIG (reference sequence). CDR3 length equals 12 residues. CDR3: CAWSVRVNEQFF. The CDR3, as DNA: TGTGCCTGGAGTGTTCGGGTTAATGAGCAGTTCTTC.

This clone was counted a single time. This chain connects TRBV25-1 to TRBJ1-1; 7 bases agree with TRBD1. There are 14 residues in the CDR3. Looked up from germline, CDR1 is MGHDK and CDR2 is SYGVNS. V was clipped by 6 bases and J by 4 bases; unmatched bases: 8. CDR3 in DNA: TGTGCCAGCAGCCGAGGGGGCTCGGTCACTGAAGCTTTCTTT. This sequence encodes CASSRGGSVTEAFF.

The chain recombines TRBV11-3 with TRBJ2-7, with 9 bases identical to TRBD1. This CDR3 spans 19 amino acids. Germline trimming cut 3 bases from V and 0 bases from J; bases unmatched to any gene: 15. Germline V gene data show CDR1 as SGHNT and CDR2 as YENEEA. CDR3 loop: CASSLINRGRFPRSYEQYV. CDR3 bases: TGTGCCAGCAGCTTGATTAACAGGGGGCGATTCCCGCGCTCCTACGAGCAGTACGTC.

The CDR3 nucleotides are TGTGCCAGCAGTCTATACGGACAGGCCAGGGACGAGCAGTACTTC. This gives the protein CASSLYGQARDEQYF. The rearrangement links TRBV28 to TRBJ2-7; 7 nucleotides agree with TRBD1. The CDR3 totals 15 residues. Germline-derived CDR1 and CDR2 are MDHEN and SYDVKM. The V segment lost 5 bases and the J segment 5 bases; nucleotides outside the gene matches: 12.

The genes are TRBV6-1 and TRBJ2-1; the match to TRBD2 covers 11 bases. CDR3 length: 14 residues. The germline CDR1 and CDR2 sequences are MNHNS and SASEGT. V lost 3 bases to trimming and J lost 5 bases; unmatched junction nucleotides: 0. In DNA form, the CDR3 reads TGTGCCAGCAGTGAGGGACTAGCGGACAATGAGCAGTTCTTC. It encodes CASSEGLADNEQFF.

The chain carries TRBV3-1 (or the pseudogene TRBV3-2) and TRBJ1-2; D not certain. The CDR3 is made up of 18 amino acids. V was pared by 5 bases and J by 2 bases, with 24 bases between. From germline, CDR1 is LGHDT and CDR2 YNNKEL (reference sequence). As DNA, the CDR3 is TGTGCCAGCAGCTCCCCGATCATTATAAACACAGAGAACTATGGCTACACCTTC. It translates to CASSSPIIINTENYGYTF.

This chain joins TRBV10-3 and TRBJ1-1, with D tentatively TRBD1 (5 bases). V dropped 6 bases and J dropped 1 base, with 9 bases sitting between them. Germline V gives CDR1 ENHRY, CDR2 SYGVKD. The CDR3 is 13 residues long. The CDR3 loop reads CAISSTANTEAFF. In DNA, the CDR3 is TGTGCCATCAGCTCGACAGCGAACACTGAAGCTTTCTTT.

The chain joins TRBV9 to TRBJ2-1; tentative D call: TRBD1 (5 bases). This CDR3 is built from 17 residues. Germline V gene data show CDR1 as SGDLS and CDR2 as YYNGEE. Trimming left V 2 bases short and J 0 bases short, with 15 bases between. CDR3 in amino acids: CASSVDSSWSSYNEQFF. The CDR3 coding sequence is TGTGCCAGCAGCGTTGACAGTTCCTGGAGCTCCTACAATGAGCAGTTCTTC.

The chain has TRBV7-9 and TRBJ2-1; D gene uncertain. The germline V and J ends were trimmed by 5 bases and 8 bases, with 13 bases remaining between them. In germline, CDR1 is SEHNR, CDR2 FQNEAQ (reference sequence). The CDR3 sequence is 13 residues long. For the CDR3, the DNA is TGTGCCAGCAGCCCGAAGACTTCCGATGAGCAGTTCTTC. Encoded protein: CASSPKTSDEQFF.

The gene calls are TRBV11-2 and TRBJ2-7, with a tentative D call TRBD2 (6 bases). The length of the CDR3 is 15 residues. Trimming took 0 bases from V and 4 from J, leaving 13 bases between them. Germline V gene sequence: CDR1 SGHAT, CDR2 FQNNGV. This chain's CDR3 is CASSLEGDWGYEQYF. For the CDR3, the DNA is TGTGCCAGCAGCTTAGAAGGGGACTGGGGATACGAGCAGTACTTC. The whole variable domain, filled in from reference TRBV11-2 and TRBJ2-7, reads EAGVAQSPRYKIIEKRQSVAFWCNPISGHATLYWYQQILGQGPKLLIQFQNNGVVDDSQLPKDRFSAERLKGVDSTLKIQPAKLEDSAVYLCASSLEGDWGYEQYFGPGTRLTVT.

The chain recombines TRBV27 with TRBJ1-1; maybe TRBD1 (6 bases). V lost 2 bases to trimming and J lost 1 base, with 11 bases between them. In germline, CDR1 is MNHEY, CDR2 SMNVEV (reference sequence). CDR3 length: 15 amino acids. CDR3 in DNA: TGTGCCAGCAGTTTAAGTAGGGGGGGGAACACTGAAGCTTTCTTT. This encodes CASSLSRGGNTEAFF.

This clone was seen just once. The chain is built from TRBV25-1 and TRBJ1-2, with 7 bases matching TRBD1. The CDR3 is 15 residues long. The ends lost 1 base at V and 4 bases at J; junction bases unmatched: 6. In germline, CDR1 is MGHDK, CDR2 SYGVNS. The CDR3 DNA sequence: TGTGCCAGCAGTGAATCGAGGGGGACAGTCTATGGCTACACCTTC. Protein: CASSESRGTVYGYTF.

The rearrangement links TRBV19 to TRBJ1-1; TRBD1 is a possible D gene (5 bases). Trimming shortened V by 5 bases and J by 2 bases, and 9 bases separated the two germline ends. CDR1 LNHDA and CDR2 SQIVND come from the germline V gene (reference sequence). The CDR3 sequence is 13 residues long. The CDR3 bases are TGTGCCAGTAGTGGACAACCAAACACTGAAGCTTTCTTT. It encodes CASSGQPNTEAFF.

V usage is TRBV6-1 and J usage is TRBJ1-2, with TRBD1 identical over 9 bases. The CDR3 consists of 16 residues. In germline, CDR1 is MNHNS, CDR2 SASEGT. Trimming took 2 bases from V and 8 from J; bases not matched to a gene: 12. DNA of the CDR3: TGTGCCAGCAGTGAAATTATGGACAGGGGTATAGTCGGCTACACCTTC. Translating gives CASSEIMDRGIVGYTF.